This T cell receptor beta chain was documented in a study of blood T cell repertoires in COVID-19. Study in general: COVID-19 samples collected from the United States, Italy and Spain covered acute and convalescent phases. PBMCs, B-cell-depleted T cells, or T cells were the source of the cDNA or gDNA that made up the material.

This clone has just one count. The J segment lost 4 bases and the V segment lost 5 bases, leaving 7 bases of the junction unmatched. The CDR3 is made up of 15 amino acids. CDR1 LGHNA and CDR2 YNFKEQ come from the germline V gene. Produced via immunoSEQ multiplex PCR; TCRdb's table is partial and in-frame only. The profile shows some 270,000 clones, around 81% of them singletons. The TCR was taken from a person aged 70 to 80 with COVID-19, enrolled during active disease. Sequenced sample: peripheral blood. The chain carries TRBV4-2 and TRBJ2-7, with 11 bases identical to TRBD2. Written as DNA, the CDR3 is TGTGCCAGCAGCGTTAGCGGGAGGGCCGAATACGAGCAGTACTTC. Amino acids: CASSVSGRAEYEQYF.